The present T cell receptor beta chain was sequenced within a study of T-cell memory formation after mild COVID-19. This clonotype came up a few times. Antigen specificity is unknown. TCRdb fed the 5' RACE reads into MiXCR, producing one record per CDR3 protein. The table lists 130,000 to 150,000 distinct CDR3 sequences, 15% to 20% of them singletons. Findings and limits, study-wide: Clones shrinking between day 15 and 85 showed a balanced CD4/CD8 split, and those that grew later tilted toward CD4+.

The germline gives CDR1 DFQATT, CDR2 SNEGSKA (reference sequence). This CDR3 has 13 residues. The V end was cut by 2 bases, the J end by 6 bases, with 8 bases between. The chain joins TRBV20-1 to TRBJ1-6; no clear D. Sequences were obtained from PBMCs or a T cell subset sorted from them (not recorded which). The TCR was taken from an adult woman who had mild COVID-19 (a few samples of this study predate the infection). Cell type and time point are not known. The CDR3 reads CSARRGGNSPLHF. The DNA for the CDR3 is TGCAGTGCTAGACGGGGTGGTAATTCACCCCTCCACTTT.